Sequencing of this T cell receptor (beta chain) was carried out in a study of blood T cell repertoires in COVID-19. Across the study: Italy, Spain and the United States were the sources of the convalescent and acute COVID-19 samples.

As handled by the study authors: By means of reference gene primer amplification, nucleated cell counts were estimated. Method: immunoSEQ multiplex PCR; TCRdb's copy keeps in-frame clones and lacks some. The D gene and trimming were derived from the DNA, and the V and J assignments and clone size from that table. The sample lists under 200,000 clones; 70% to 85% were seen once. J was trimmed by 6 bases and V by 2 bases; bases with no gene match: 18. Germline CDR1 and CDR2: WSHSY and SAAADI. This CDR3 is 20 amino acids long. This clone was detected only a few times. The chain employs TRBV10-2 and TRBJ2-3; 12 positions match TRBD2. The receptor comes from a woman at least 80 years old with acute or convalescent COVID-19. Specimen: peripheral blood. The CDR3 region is CASSETARLAGDPALDTQYF. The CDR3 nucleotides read TGCGCCAGCAGTGAGACGGCGAGACTAGCGGGGGACCCCGCACTCGATACGCAGTATTTT.